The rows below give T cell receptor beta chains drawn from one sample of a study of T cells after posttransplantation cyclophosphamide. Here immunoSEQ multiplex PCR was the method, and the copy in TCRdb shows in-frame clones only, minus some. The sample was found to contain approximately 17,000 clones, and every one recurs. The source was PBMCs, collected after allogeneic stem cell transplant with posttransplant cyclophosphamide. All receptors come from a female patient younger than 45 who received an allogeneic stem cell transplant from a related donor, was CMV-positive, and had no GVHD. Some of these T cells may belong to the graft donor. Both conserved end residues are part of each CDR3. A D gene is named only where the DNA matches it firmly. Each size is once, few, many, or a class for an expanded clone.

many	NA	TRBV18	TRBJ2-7	CASSPPSSYEQYF	TGTGCCAGCTCACCACCCAGCTCCTACGAGCAGTACTTC
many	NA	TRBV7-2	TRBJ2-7	CASSYRVYEQYF	TGTGCCAGCAGTTACAGGGTCTACGAGCAGTACTTC
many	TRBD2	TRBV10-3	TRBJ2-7	CAISESTSGYEQYF	TGTGCCATCAGTGAGTCGACTAGCGGCTACGAGCAGTACTTC
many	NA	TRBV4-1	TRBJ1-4	CASSQVGVGGEKLFF	TGCGCCAGCAGCCAAGTCGGGGTGGGCGGTGAAAAACTGTTTTTT
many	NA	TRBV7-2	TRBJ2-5	CASSLSLANQETQYF	TGTGCCAGCAGCTTATCCCTAGCTAATCAAGAGACCCAGTACTTC
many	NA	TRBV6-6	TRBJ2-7	CASMGQGRYEQYF	TGTGCCAGCATGGGTCAGGGCCGGTACGAGCAGTACTTC
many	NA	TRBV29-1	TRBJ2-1	CSVNYPQLSSYNEQFF	TGCAGCGTTAACTACCCTCAGCTGAGCTCCTACAATGAGCAGTTCTTC
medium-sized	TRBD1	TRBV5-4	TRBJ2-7	CASSSAGTGSYEQYF	TGTGCCAGCAGCTCCGCCGGGACAGGGTCCTACGAGCAGTACTTC
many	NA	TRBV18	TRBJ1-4	CASSPEGAGTNEKLFF	TGTGCCAGCTCACCAGAAGGGGCTGGAACTAATGAAAAACTGTTTTTT
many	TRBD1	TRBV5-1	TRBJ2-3	CASSLGGGTGQTDTQYF	TGCGCCAGCAGCTTGGGTGGAGGGACAGGGCAGACAGATACGCAGTATTTT
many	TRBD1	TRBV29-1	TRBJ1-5	CSAGTGINQPQHF	TGCAGCGCCGGGACAGGGATTAATCAGCCCCAGCATTTT
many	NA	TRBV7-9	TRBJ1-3	CASSLSRDNSGNTIYF	TGTGCCAGCAGCTTAAGCAGGGATAACTCTGGAAACACCATATATTTT
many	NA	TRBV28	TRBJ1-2	CACTGIGYGYTF	TGTGCCTGCACAGGGATTGGATATGGCTACACCTTC
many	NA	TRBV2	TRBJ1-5	CASSEGGDWGNQPQHF	TGTGCCAGCAGTGAAGGGGGGGATTGGGGCAATCAGCCCCAGCATTTT
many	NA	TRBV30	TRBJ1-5	CAWSQGVSNQPQHF	TGTGCCTGGAGTCAAGGGGTTAGCAATCAGCCCCAGCATTTT
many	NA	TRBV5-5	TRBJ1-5	CASSASTEFNQPQHF	TGTGCCAGCAGCGCCTCGACAGAATTCAATCAGCCCCAGCATTTT
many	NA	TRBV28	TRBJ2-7	CASRPGPTYEQYF	TGTGCCAGCAGACCAGGTCCAACCTACGAGCAGTACTTC
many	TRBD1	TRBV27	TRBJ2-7	CASSHLTGAGYEQYF	TGTGCCAGCTCCCACCTGACAGGGGCGGGCTACGAGCAGTACTTC
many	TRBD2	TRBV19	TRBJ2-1	CASRRLFSGSSYNEQFF	TGTGCCAGTAGGAGGTTGTTTAGCGGGAGCTCCTACAATGAGCAGTTCTTC
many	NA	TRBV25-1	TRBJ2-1	CASSPGYEQFF	TGTGCCAGCAGTCCAGGTTATGAGCAGTTCTTC
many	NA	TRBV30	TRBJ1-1	CAWSPSRWLNTEAFF	TGTGCCTGGAGTCCGTCGAGGTGGCTAAACACTGAAGCTTTCTTT
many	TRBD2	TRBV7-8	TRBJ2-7	CASSPTGTSGAYEQYF	TGTGCCAGCAGCCCGACCGGGACTAGCGGGGCCTACGAGCAGTACTTC
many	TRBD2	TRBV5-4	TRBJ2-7	CASSLGTSATPYEQYF	TGTGCCAGCAGCTTAGGGACTAGCGCGACGCCCTACGAGCAGTACTTC
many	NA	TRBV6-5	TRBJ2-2	CASGSLLNTGELFF	TGTGCCAGCGGGTCCCTACTAAACACCGGGGAGCTGTTTTTT
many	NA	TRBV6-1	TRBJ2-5	CASTRSSETQYF	TGTGCCAGCACACGGAGCTCGGAGACCCAGTACTTC
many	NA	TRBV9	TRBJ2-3	CASSVGADDTQYF	TGTGCCAGCAGCGTAGGGGCAGACGATACGCAGTATTTT
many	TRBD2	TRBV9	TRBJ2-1	CASSASRPGLGGSSSYNEQFF	TGTGCCAGCAGCGCATCTCGGCCGGGACTAGGAGGCTCTTCCTCCTACAATGAGCAGTTCTTC
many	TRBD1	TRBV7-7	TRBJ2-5	CASSFGTDRGETQYF	TGTGCCAGCAGCTTTGGAACGGACAGGGGTGAGACCCAGTACTTC
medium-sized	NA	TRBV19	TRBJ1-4	CASNSQGSREKLFF	TGTGCCAGTAATTCCCAGGGTTCGAGGGAAAAACTGTTTTTT
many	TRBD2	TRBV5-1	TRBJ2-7	CARTPGTSYYEQYF	TGCGCCAGAACCCCCGGGACTAGTTACTACGAGCAGTACTTC
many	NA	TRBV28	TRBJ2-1	CASSPLTGTVIDEQFF	TGTGCCAGCAGCCCGCTGACAGGGACTGTTATCGATGAGCAGTTCTTC
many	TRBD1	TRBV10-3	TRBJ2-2	CAISDRQGTGELFF	TGTGCCATCAGTGACCGACAGGGCACCGGGGAGCTGTTTTTT
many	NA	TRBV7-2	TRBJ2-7	CASSSFSRGSYEQYF	TGTGCCAGCAGCTCTTTCTCGAGGGGGTCCTACGAGCAGTACTTC
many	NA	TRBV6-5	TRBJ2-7	CASSYKSPYEQYF	TGTGCCAGCAGTTACAAATCTCCTTACGAGCAGTACTTC
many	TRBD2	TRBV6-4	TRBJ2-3	CASRPGTSGTDTQYF	TGTGCCAGCAGACCCGGGACTAGTGGGACAGATACGCAGTATTTT
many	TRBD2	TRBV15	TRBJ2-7	CATSRDLGGTYEQYF	TGTGCCACCAGCAGAGATTTGGGGGGGACCTACGAGCAGTACTTC
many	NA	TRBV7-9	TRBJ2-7	CASSQLNIYEQYF	TGTGCCAGCAGCCAACTAAACATCTACGAGCAGTACTTC
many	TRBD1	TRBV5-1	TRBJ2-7	CASSFGTGAGYEQYF	TGCGCCAGCAGCTTTGGGACAGGTGCGGGCTACGAGCAGTACTTC
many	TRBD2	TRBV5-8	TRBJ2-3	CASSSGLAGHTDTQYF	TGTGCCAGCAGCTCCGGACTAGCGGGGCACACAGATACGCAGTATTTT
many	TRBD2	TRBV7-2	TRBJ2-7	CASSFNSGTSYEQYF	TGTGCCAGCAGCTTCAACAGCGGGACCTCCTACGAGCAGTACTTC
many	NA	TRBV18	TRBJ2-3	CASSPRTRTDTQYF	TGTGCCAGCTCACCGAGAACCCGCACAGATACGCAGTATTTT
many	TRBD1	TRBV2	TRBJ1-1	CASSRDSSMNTEAFF	TGTGCCAGCAGCCGGGACAGCAGCATGAACACTGAAGCTTTCTTT
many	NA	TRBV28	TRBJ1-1	CASSLMGARAFF	TGTGCCAGCAGTTTGATGGGGGCGCGAGCTTTCTTT
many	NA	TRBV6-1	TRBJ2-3	CASSGGSTDTQYF	TGTGCCAGCAGCGGCGGTAGCACAGATACGCAGTATTTT
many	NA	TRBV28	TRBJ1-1	CASSLNGGGRTEAFF	TGTGCCAGCAGTTTAAATGGAGGAGGGCGGACTGAAGCTTTCTTT
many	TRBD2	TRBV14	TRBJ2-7	CASSFSGIRSYEQYF	TGTGCCAGCAGCTTTAGCGGGATTCGCTCCTACGAGCAGTACTTC
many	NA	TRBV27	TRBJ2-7	CASSFNRVNEQYF	TGTGCCAGCAGTTTTAACAGGGTAAACGAGCAGTACTTC
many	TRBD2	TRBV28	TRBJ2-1	CASSLLAGGHIEQFF	TGTGCCAGCAGTCTCCTAGCGGGAGGGCATATTGAGCAGTTCTTC
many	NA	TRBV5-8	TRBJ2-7	CASSLVFSPPYEQYF	TGTGCCAGCAGCTTGGTGTTTAGCCCTCCCTACGAGCAGTACTTC